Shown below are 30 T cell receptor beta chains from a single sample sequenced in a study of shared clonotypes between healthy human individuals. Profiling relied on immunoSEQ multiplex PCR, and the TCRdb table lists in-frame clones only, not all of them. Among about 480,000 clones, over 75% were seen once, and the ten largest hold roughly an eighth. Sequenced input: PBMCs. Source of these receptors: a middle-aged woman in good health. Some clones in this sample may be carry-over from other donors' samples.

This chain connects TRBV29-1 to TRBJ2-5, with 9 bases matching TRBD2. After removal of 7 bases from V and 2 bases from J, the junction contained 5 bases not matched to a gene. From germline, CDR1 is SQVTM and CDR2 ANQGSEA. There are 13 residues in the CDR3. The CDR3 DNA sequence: TGCAGCGCCCGCGGGGGGGGGCAAGAGACCCAGTACTTC. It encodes CSARGGGQETQYF.

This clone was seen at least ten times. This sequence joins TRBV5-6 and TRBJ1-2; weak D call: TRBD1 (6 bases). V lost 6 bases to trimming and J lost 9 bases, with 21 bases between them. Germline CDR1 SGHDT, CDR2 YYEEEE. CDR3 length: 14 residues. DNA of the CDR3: TGTGCCAGCAACTGGGGGCGGGTCGTGAGGAGCTACACCTTC. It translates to CASNWGRVVRSYTF.

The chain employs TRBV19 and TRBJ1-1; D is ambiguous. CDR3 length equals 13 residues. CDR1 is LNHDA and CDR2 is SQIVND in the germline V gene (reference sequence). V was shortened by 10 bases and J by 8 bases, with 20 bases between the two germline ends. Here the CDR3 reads CATGSPSEAEAFF. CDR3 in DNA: TGTGCCACTGGATCCCCTTCAGAAGCCGAAGCTTTCTTT.

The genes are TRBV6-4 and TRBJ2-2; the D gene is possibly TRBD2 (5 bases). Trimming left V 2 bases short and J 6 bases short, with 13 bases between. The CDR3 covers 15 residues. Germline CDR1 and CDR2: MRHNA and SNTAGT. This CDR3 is CASSDEGGGAGELFF. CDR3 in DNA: TGTGCCAGCAGTGACGAGGGCGGTGGGGCCGGGGAGCTGTTTTTT.

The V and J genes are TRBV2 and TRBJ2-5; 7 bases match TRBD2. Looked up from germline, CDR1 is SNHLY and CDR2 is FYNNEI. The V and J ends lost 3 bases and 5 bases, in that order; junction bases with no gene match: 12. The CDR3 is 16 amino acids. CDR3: CASSDRLGGVRETQYF. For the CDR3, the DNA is TGTGCCAGCAGTGATCGGCTGGGAGGGGTTAGGGAGACCCAGTACTTC.

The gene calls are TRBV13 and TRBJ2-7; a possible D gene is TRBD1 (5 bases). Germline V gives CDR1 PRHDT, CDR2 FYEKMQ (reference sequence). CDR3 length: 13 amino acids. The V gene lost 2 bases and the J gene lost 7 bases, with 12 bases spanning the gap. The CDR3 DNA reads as TGTGCCAGCAGCTTACGGCAGGGCTCAGAGCAGTACTTC. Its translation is CASSLRQGSEQYF.

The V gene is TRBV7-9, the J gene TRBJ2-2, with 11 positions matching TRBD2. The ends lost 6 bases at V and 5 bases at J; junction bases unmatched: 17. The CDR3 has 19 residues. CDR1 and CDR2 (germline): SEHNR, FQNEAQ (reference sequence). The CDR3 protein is CASRPRLAGMTAETGELFF. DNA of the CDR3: TGTGCCAGCAGACCGAGACTAGCGGGAATGACGGCGGAGACCGGGGAGCTGTTTTTT.

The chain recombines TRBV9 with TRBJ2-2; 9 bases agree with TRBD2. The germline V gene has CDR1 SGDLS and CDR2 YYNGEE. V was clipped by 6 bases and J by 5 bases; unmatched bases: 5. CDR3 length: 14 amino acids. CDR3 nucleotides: TGTGCCAGCACCCTAGCGGGAATTACCGGGGAGCTGTTTTTT. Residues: CASTLAGITGELFF.

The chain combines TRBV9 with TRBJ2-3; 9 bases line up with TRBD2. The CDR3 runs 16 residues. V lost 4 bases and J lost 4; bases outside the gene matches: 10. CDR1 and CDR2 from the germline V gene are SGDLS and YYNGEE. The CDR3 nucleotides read TGTGCCAGCAGCCCACCGGCGGGAGGGCCATCAGATACGCAGTATTTT. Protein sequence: CASSPPAGGPSDTQYF.

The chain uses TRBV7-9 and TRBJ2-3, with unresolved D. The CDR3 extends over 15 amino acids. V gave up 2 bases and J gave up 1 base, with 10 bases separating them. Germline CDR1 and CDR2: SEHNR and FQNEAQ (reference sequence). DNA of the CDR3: TGTGCCAGCAGCTTAAGTGCTAGGCGCACAGATACGCAGTATTTT. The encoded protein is CASSLSARRTDTQYF. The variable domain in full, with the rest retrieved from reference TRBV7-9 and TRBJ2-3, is DTGVSQNPRHKITKRGQNVTFRCDPISEHNRLYWYRQTLGQGPEFLTYFQNEAQLEKSRLLSDRFSAERPKGSFSTLEIQRTEQGDSAMYLCASSLSARRTDTQYFGPGTRLTVL.

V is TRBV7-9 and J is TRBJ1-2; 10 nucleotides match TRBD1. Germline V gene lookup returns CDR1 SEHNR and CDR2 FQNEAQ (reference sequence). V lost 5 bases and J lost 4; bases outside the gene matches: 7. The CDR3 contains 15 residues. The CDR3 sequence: CASSRPDRGFYGYTF. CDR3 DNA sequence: TGTGCCAGCAGCCGGCCGGACAGGGGGTTCTATGGCTACACCTTC.

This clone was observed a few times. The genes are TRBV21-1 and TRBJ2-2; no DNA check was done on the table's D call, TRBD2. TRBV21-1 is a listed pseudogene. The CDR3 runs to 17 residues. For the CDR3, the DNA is TGTGCCAGCAGCAATCCCCGGACTAGCGGGAGAGACGGGGAGCTGTTTTTT. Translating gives CASSNPRTSGRDGELFF.

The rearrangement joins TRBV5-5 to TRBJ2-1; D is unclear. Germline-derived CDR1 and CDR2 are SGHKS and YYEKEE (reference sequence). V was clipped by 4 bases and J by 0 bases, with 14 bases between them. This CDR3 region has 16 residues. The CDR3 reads CASSELGDLSYNEQFF. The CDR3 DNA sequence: TGTGCCAGCAGCGAACTTGGAGACCTCTCCTACAATGAGCAGTTCTTC.

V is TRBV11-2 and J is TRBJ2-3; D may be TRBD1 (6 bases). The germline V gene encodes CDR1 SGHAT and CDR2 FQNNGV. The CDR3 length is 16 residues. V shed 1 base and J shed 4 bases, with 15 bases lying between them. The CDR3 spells CASSLVSGGHADTQYF. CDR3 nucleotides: TGTGCCAGCAGCTTAGTATCTGGGGGCCATGCAGATACGCAGTATTTT.

The CDR3 nucleotides read TGTGCCAGCAGTTGGGCTGGGGAGCAGTTCTTC. This translates into CASSWAGEQFF. The V and J genes are TRBV6-6 and TRBJ2-1; D uncertain. Germline CDR1 and CDR2: MNHNY and SVGAGI (reference sequence). Trimming left V 4 bases short and J 10 bases short, with 8 bases between. This CDR3 comprises 11 residues.

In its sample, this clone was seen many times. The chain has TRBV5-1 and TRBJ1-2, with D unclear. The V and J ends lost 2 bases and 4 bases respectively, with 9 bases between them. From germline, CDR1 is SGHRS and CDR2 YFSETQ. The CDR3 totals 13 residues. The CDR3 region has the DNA TGCGCCAGCAGCTTAACAGAGACCTATGGCTACACCTTC. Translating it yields CASSLTETYGYTF.

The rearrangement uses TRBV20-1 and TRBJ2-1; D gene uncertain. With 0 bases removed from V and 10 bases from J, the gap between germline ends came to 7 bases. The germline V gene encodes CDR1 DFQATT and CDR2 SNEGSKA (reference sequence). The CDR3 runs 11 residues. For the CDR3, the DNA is TGCAGTGCTAGAGATCTACAGGAGCAGTTCTTC. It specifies CSARDLQEQFF.

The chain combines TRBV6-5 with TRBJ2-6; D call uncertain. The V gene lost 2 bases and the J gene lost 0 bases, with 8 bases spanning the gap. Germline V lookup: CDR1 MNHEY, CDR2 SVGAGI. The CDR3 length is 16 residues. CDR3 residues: CASSYTSSSGANVLTF. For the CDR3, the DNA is TGTGCCAGCAGTTACACCTCGAGCTCTGGGGCCAACGTCCTGACTTTC.

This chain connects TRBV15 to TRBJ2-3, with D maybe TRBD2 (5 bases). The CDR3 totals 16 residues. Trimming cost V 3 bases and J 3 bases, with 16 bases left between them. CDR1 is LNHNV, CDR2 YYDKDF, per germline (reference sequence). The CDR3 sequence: CATSSRSAAHTDTQYF. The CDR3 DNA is TGTGCCACCAGCAGTAGATCAGCGGCCCATACAGATACGCAGTATTTT. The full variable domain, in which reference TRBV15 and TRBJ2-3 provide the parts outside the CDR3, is DAMVIQNPRYQVTQFGKPVTLSCSQTLNHNVMYWYQQKSSQAPKLLFHYYDKDFNNEADTPDNFQSRRPNTSFCFLDIRSPGLGDTAMYLCATSSRSAAHTDTQYFGPGTRLTVL.

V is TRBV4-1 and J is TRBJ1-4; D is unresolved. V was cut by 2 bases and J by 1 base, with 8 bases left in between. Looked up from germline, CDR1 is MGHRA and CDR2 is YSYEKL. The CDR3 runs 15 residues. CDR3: CASSQQEGTNEKLFF. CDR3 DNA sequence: TGCGCCAGCAGCCAACAGGAGGGAACTAATGAAAAACTGTTTTTT.

CDR3 nucleotide sequence: TGCGCCAGCAGCCCAGCGGGACAAACCTACGAGCAGTACTTC. Its protein is CASSPAGQTYEQYF. The chain has TRBV10-1 and TRBJ2-7; D is possibly TRBD2 (7 bases). The germline gives CDR1 WNHNN, CDR2 SYGVQD (reference sequence). This CDR3 contains 14 residues. V lost 6 bases to trimming and J lost 2 bases, with 14 bases between them.

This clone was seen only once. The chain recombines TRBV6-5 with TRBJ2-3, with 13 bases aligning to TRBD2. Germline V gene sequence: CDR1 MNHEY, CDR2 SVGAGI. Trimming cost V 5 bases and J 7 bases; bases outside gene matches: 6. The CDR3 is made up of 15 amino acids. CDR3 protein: CASSPGLAGSYTQYF. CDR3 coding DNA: TGTGCCAGCAGTCCGGGACTAGCGGGATCGTATACGCAGTATTTT.

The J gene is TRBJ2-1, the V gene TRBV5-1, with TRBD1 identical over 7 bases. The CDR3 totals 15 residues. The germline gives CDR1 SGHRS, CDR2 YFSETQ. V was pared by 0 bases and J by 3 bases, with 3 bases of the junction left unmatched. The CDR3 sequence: CASSLEGTVYNEQFF. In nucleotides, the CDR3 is TGCGCCAGCAGCTTGGAGGGGACAGTCTACAATGAGCAGTTCTTC.

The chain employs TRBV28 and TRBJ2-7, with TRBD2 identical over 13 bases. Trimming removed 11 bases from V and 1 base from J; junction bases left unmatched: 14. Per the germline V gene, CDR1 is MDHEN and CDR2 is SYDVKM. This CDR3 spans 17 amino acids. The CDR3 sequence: CAVTGGTSGMASYEQYF. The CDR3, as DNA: TGTGCCGTTACCGGGGGGACTAGCGGGATGGCATCCTACGAGCAGTACTTC.

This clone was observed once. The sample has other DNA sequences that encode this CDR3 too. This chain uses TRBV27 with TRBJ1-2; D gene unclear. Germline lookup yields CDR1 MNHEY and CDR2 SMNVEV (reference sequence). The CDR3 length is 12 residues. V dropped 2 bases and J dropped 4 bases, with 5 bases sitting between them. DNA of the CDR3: TGTGCCAGCAGTTTAAAGGGCTATGGCTACACCTTC. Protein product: CASSLKGYGYTF.

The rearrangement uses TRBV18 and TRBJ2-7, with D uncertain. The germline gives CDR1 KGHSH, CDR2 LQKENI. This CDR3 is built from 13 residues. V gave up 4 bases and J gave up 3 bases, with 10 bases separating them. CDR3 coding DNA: TGTGCCAGCTCACAAGGATACAACTACGAGCAGTACTTC. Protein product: CASSQGYNYEQYF.

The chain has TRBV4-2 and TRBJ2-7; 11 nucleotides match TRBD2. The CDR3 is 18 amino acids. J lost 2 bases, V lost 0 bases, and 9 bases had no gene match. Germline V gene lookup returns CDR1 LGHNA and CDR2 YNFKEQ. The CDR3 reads CASSQDVPLSGRAYEQYF. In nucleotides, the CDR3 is TGTGCCAGCAGCCAAGATGTTCCCCTTAGCGGGAGGGCCTACGAGCAGTACTTC.

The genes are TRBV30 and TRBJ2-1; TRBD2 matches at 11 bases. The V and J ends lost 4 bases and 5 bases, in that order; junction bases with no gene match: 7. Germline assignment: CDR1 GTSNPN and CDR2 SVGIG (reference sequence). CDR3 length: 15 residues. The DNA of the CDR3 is TGTGCCTGGAATAAAAAGGGACTAGCGGACAATGAGCAGTTCTTC. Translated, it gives CAWNKKGLADNEQFF.

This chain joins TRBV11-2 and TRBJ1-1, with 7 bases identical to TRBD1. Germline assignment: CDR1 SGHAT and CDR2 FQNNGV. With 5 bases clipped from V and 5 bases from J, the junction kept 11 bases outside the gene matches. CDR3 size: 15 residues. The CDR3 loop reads CASSPLDRTGTEAFF. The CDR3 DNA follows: TGTGCCAGCAGCCCGTTGGACAGGACGGGGACTGAAGCTTTCTTT.

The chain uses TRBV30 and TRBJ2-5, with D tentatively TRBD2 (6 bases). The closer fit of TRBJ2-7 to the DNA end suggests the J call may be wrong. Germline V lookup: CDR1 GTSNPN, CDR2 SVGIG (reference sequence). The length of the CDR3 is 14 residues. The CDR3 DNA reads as TGTGCCTGGAGTGTACGGGGGAGCTCCTACGAGCAGTACTTC. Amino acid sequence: CAWSVRGSSYEQYF.